This T cell receptor beta chain derives from a study of cytomegalovirus exposure and HLA in healthy donors. The study's findings and limits: Most CMV-associated TCR beta chains were later found to appear HLA-restricted. Later, an analysis found that common viral pathogens appeared to be linked with several of the most significant clusters.

The PCR ran on 60 Vbeta and 13 Jbeta primers. Clones were read by immunoSEQ multiplex PCR, and TCRdb kept only the in-frame ones, dropping some. The sample lists about 210,000 clones, approximately 80% occurring once. After removal of 6 bases from V and 2 bases from J, the junction contained 13 bases not matched to a gene. Germline V gene data show CDR1 as MGHRA and CDR2 as YSYEKL. The CDR3 has 16 amino acids. As for this clone: What it binds is not known.

Sequencing was performed on PBMCs. This sequence originates from a man aged 40-55 years in good health and CMV-seropositive. The chain is built from TRBV4-1 and TRBJ2-7, with 7 bases fitting TRBD2. CDR3 nucleotide sequence: TGCGCCAGCAGGACTTATGGGGCTAGCGGTACCTACGAGCAGTACTTC. It translates to CASRTYGASGTYEQYF.